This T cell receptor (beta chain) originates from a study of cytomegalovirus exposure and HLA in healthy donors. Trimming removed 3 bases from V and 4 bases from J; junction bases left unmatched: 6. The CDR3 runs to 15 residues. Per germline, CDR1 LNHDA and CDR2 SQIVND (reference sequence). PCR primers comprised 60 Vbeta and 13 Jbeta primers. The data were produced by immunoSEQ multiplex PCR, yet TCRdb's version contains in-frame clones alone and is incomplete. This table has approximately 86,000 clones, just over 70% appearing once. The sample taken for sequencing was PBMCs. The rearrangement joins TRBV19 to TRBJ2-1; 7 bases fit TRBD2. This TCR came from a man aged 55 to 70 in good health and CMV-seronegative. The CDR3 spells CASSIGGGVYNEQFF. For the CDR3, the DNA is TGTGCCAGTAGTATCGGCGGGGGAGTATACAATGAGCAGTTCTTC. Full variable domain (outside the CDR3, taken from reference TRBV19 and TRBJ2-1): DGGITQSPKYLFRKEGQNVTLSCEQNLNHDAMYWYRQDPGQGLRLIYYSQIVNDFQKGDIAEGYSVSREKKESFPLTVTSAQKNPTAFYLCASSIGGGVYNEQFFGPGTRLTVL.